This is a list of T cell receptor beta chains from one sample in a study of T cell repertoires in cytomegalovirus infection. MiXCR, applied by TCRdb to the reads, yields one record per CDR3 protein. The sample yields approximately 110,000 distinct CDR3 sequences, around 40% seen once. No antigen has been identified for these receptors. This sample comprised CD8+ T cells from cultured PBMCs, obtained from culture after CMV antigen stimulation. The source is a human donor in good health (CMV status not recorded). Some clones in this sample may be carry-over from other donors' samples. Both conserved end residues are part of each CDR3. The D gene is left open where the match is weak. Clone size appears in some rows only: once, few, many, or a class for an expanded clone.

>TRBJ1-1|TRBV25-1|.|17|.
CASTHNGGSWMYTEAFF
TGTGCCAGCACTCATAATGGGGGGTCCTGGATGTACACTGAAGCTTTCTTT
>TRBJ2-7|TRBV7-3|TRBD1|15|.
CASSPRDRGSYEQYF
TGTGCCAGCAGCCCCCGGGACAGGGGATCCTACGAGCAGTACTTC
>TRBJ1-2|TRBV3-1|.|14|.
CASSQDGRVDGYTF
TGTGCCAGCAGCCAAGACGGCAGGGTCGATGGCTACACCTTC
>TRBJ2-7|TRBV7-6|.|13|few
CASSLDRYYEQYF
TGTGCCAGCAGCTTAGACCGTTACTACGAGCAGTACTTC
>TRBJ1-1|TRBV7-9|.|12|.
CASSPAYTEAFF
TGTGCCAGCAGCCCCGCGTACACTGAAGCTTTCTTT
>TRBJ2-3|TRBV9|.|15|.
CASSVDYLPTDTQYF
TGTGCCAGCAGCGTAGACTACCTACCCACAGATACGCAGTATTTT
>TRBJ2-7|TRBV11-2|.|14|.
CASSLEGYMYEQYF
TGTGCCAGCAGCTTAGAAGGGTACATGTACGAGCAGTACTTC
>TRBJ2-2|TRBV20-1|TRBD1|15|.
CSARDGTGTTGELFF
TGCAGTGCTAGAGATGGGACAGGGACCACCGGGGAGCTGTTTTTT
>TRBJ2-1|TRBV19|TRBD1|15|.
CASSILGTGWNEQFF
TGTGCCAGTAGTATATTGGGGACAGGGTGGAATGAGCAGTTCTTC
>TRBJ2-5|TRBV7-8|.|13|.
CASSLQLRETQYF
TGTGCCAGCAGCTTACAGCTGAGGGAGACCCAGTACTTC
>TRBJ2-1|TRBV24-1|.|13|.
CATSLADYNEQSF
TGTGCCACCAGCTTAGCGGATTACAATGAGCAGTCCTTC
>TRBJ2-7|TRBV4-2|TRBD1|16|.
CASSQTRTGSLYEQYF
TGTGCCAGCAGCCAAACCCGGACAGGGTCTTTGTACGAGCAGTACTTC
>TRBJ2-3|TRBV2|.|15|.
CASSDGGQYTDTQYF
TGTGCCAGCAGTGATGGAGGACAGTACACAGATACGCAGTATTTT
>TRBJ1-5|TRBV2|TRBD1|16|few
CASRAGTGGFNQPQHF
TGTGCCAGCAGGGCCGGGACAGGGGGCTTTAATCAGCCCCAGCATTTT
>TRBJ1-5|TRBV28|.|14|few
CASKARVGNQPQHF
TGTGCCAGCAAAGCCAGGGTGGGCAATCAGCCCCAGCATTTT
>TRBJ1-1|TRBV6-1|.|15|.
CASSELGPMNTEAFF
TGTGCCAGCAGTGAATTGGGACCTATGAACACTGAAGCTTTCTTT
>TRBJ2-5|TRBV2|.|12|.
CASSEGWETQYF
TGTGCCAGCAGTGAAGGGTGGGAGACCCAGTACTTC
>TRBJ2-7|TRBV5-1|.|14|many
CASSSDGRSYEQYF
TGCGCCAGCAGCTCCGACGGGCGCTCCTACGAGCAGTACTTC
>TRBJ1-1|TRBV15|.|13|once
CATSLDKNTEAFF
TGTGCCACCAGCCTGGACAAGAACACTGAAGCTTTCTTT
>TRBJ2-2|TRBV27|.|15|few
CASSLSMTGAGELFF
TGTGCCAGCAGTTTATCCATGACGGGGGCCGGGGAGCTGTTTTTT
>TRBJ1-2|TRBV29-1|.|12|.
CSVDSGTLDIAF
TGCAGCGTTGATTCCGGGACCCTGGATATCGCCTTC
>TRBJ1-5|TRBV6-1|.|15|.
CASSYTGYSNQPQHF
TGTGCCAGCAGCTATACAGGGTATAGCAATCAGCCCCAGCATTTT
>TRBJ2-1|TRBV28|.|17|.
CASSFYLLAEVYNEQFF
TGTGCCAGCAGTTTTTATTTGCTAGCAGAAGTTTACAATGAGCAGTTCTTC